Listed here are 27 T cell receptor beta chains from one sample, sequenced in a study of PD-1 blockade in mismatch repair-deficient tumors (TCRdb year 2017). Library preparation employed the immunoSEQ multiplex PCR assay. TCRdb retrieved this table from immuneACCESS and kept in-frame rearrangements only. Not all clones are present; in checked studies, unresolved V genes account for under half, and no reason is known for the remainder. For this sample the table gives 60,000 to 75,000 clones, of which approximately 88% were detected only once. The top ten clonotypes cover roughly 13% of the sample. The source material was peripheral blood, sampled 52 weeks after starting pembrolizumab. The receptors stem from an adult with mismatch repair-deficient cancer.

The chain is built from TRBV7-9 and TRBJ1-6; D is unclear. The CDR3 extends over 17 amino acids. The germline CDR1 and CDR2 sequences are SEHNR and FQNEAQ (reference sequence). V was shortened by 3 bases and J by 4 bases, with 16 bases between the two germline ends. CDR3 region: CASSFMSDGLYNSPLHF. As DNA, the CDR3 is TGTGCCAGCAGCTTTATGTCGGACGGTCTATATAATTCACCCCTCCACTTT.

The rearrangement links TRBV6-5 to TRBJ2-1; 10 bases match TRBD2. The junction had 4 bases not matched to a gene; V was cut back by 2 bases and J by 3 bases. Germline V gene sequence: CDR1 MNHEY, CDR2 SVGAGI. The CDR3 runs 16 residues. The CDR3 spells CASSYAGTSDYNEQFF. CDR3 coding DNA: TGTGCCAGCAGTTACGCCGGGACTAGCGACTACAATGAGCAGTTCTTC.

J is TRBJ2-1 and V is TRBV19, with D possibly matching TRBD2 (6 bases). Trimming shortened V by 3 bases and J by 7 bases, and 10 bases separated the two germline ends. The CDR3 spans 13 residues. Germline V gene lookup returns CDR1 LNHDA and CDR2 SQIVND (reference sequence). CDR3 in amino acids: CASSILSGNEQFF. The CDR3 DNA follows: TGTGCCAGTAGTATCCTCAGCGGGAATGAGCAGTTCTTC.

V and J are TRBV28 and TRBJ1-1; 9 positions agree with TRBD1. CDR1 MDHEN and CDR2 SYDVKM come from the germline V gene. This CDR3 comprises 12 residues. V gave up 3 bases and J gave up 12 bases; unmatched junction bases: 5. CDR3 bases: TGTGCCAGCAGTTTGACCGGACAGGGGACTTTCTTT. Residues: CASSLTGQGTFF.

V and J are TRBV5-1 and TRBJ1-4; D is undetermined. Germline values: CDR1 SGHRS, CDR2 YFSETQ. V was cut by 0 bases and J by 5 bases, with 8 bases left in between. CDR3 size: 14 residues. CDR3 DNA sequence: TGCGCCAGCAGCTTGGGTCAGAACAATGAAAAACTGTTTTTT. Its protein product is CASSLGQNNEKLFF. Looking up the rest from reference TRBV5-1 and TRBJ1-4 gives the full variable domain: KAGVTQTPRYLIKTRGQQVTLSCSPISGHRSVSWYQQTPGQGLQFLFEYFSETQRNKGNFPGRFSGRQFSNSRSEMNVSTLELGDSALYLCASSLGQNNEKLFFGSGTQLSVL.

This chain joins TRBV6-6 and TRBJ1-4, with a possible D match to TRBD1 (5 bases). The CDR3 is 14 residues long. Germline-derived CDR1 and CDR2 are MNHNY and SVGAGI (reference sequence). Trimming removed 4 bases from V and 7 bases from J, with 13 bases in between. The CDR3 reads CASSSGGGSEKLFF. The CDR3 DNA follows: TGTGCCAGCAGTTCCGGGGGAGGAAGTGAAAAACTGTTTTTT.

The DNA for the CDR3 is TGTGCCTGGAGTGTCGGGACAGGGGTTCGCTACACCTTC. Amino acid sequence: CAWSVGTGVRYTF. This chain links TRBV30 with TRBJ1-2, with 10 positions matching TRBD1. Germline loops: CDR1 GTSNPN, CDR2 SVGIG (reference sequence). The CDR3 runs to 13 residues. The junction had 4 bases not matched to a gene; V was cut back by 0 bases and J by 9 bases.

V and J are TRBV7-9 and TRBJ2-7; D is perhaps TRBD2 (6 bases). V lost 4 bases and J 0 bases, leaving 10 bases between the germline ends. Germline lookup yields CDR1 SEHNR and CDR2 FQNEAQ (reference sequence). This CDR3 is 14 amino acids long. The CDR3 DNA is TGTGCCAGCAGCTCTAGCGTCTTCTCCTACGAGCAGTACTTC. This sequence encodes CASSSSVFSYEQYF.

The gene calls are TRBV11-1 and TRBJ1-1, with 8 bases lining up with TRBD1. Germline loops: CDR1 SGHAT, CDR2 FQDESV (reference sequence). Trimming at V came to 6 bases and at J to 0 bases, leaving 12 bases not matched to a gene. There are 17 residues in the CDR3. In nucleotides, the CDR3 is TGTGCCAGCAGTTTTGATCGGACAGGGACTTTGAACACTGAAGCTTTCTTT. The encoded protein is CASSFDRTGTLNTEAFF.

The CDR3 loop reads CASSWGMGTGELFF. The CDR3 DNA is TGTGCCAGCAGTTGGGGAATGGGCACCGGGGAGCTGTTTTTT. V and J are TRBV27 and TRBJ2-2; D ambiguous. This CDR3 spans 14 amino acids. Between the trimmed V and J ends, which lost 4 bases and 4 bases, there was a span of 10 bases. Germline V lookup: CDR1 MNHEY, CDR2 SMNVEV (reference sequence).

The gene calls are TRBV11-3 and TRBJ2-3; D gene ambiguous. The germline V gene has CDR1 SGHNT and CDR2 YENEEA. The CDR3 runs to 17 residues. V was trimmed by 1 base and J by 2 bases, leaving 16 bases between them. CDR3 bases: TGTGCCAGCAGCTTAGGGTCATACGGCGAGGCCACAGATACGCAGTATTTT. Encoded protein: CASSLGSYGEATDTQYF.

This rearrangement joins TRBV18 to TRBJ1-3; 8 nucleotides match TRBD1. V shed 6 bases, J shed 0 bases, and the junction held 10 bases outside the gene matches. CDR3 length: 17 amino acids. CDR1 is KGHSH, CDR2 LQKENI, per germline. CDR3 sequence reads: CASSKQGQVSSGNTIYF. The DNA for the CDR3 is TGTGCCAGCTCCAAACAGGGACAGGTTTCCTCTGGAAACACCATATATTTT.

The rearrangement links TRBV4-2 to TRBJ2-7; the D is unclear. With 1 base removed from V and 3 bases from J, the gap between germline ends came to 10 bases. Germline V lookup: CDR1 LGHNA, CDR2 YNFKEQ. The CDR3 is made up of 14 amino acids. CDR3 DNA: TGTGCCAGCAGCCAAGCCCTGATCAGCTACGAGCAGTACTTC. It is translated as CASSQALISYEQYF.

This rearrangement joins TRBV11-2 to TRBJ2-7, with no clear D. The CDR3 is 12 residues long. The V gene's germline CDR1 is SGHAT and CDR2 FQNNGV. V was trimmed by 0 bases and J by 6 bases, leaving 6 bases between them. CDR3 in DNA: TGTGCCAGCAGCTTAGATAGGCGCGAGCAGTACTTC. It codes for CASSLDRREQYF.

V is TRBV4-3 and J is TRBJ1-2; unclear D gene. V was shortened by 1 base and J by 0 bases, with 12 bases between the two germline ends. CDR1 and CDR2 from the germline V gene are LGHNA and YSLEER. There are 16 residues in the CDR3. CDR3 in DNA: TGCGCCAGCAGCCAAGCATGGCTGCGAGCTAACTATGGCTACACCTTC. This encodes CASSQAWLRANYGYTF.

The CDR3 DNA sequence: TGTGCCAGCAGCTTAGGTTACGAGCAGTACTTC. As protein: CASSLGYEQYF. This sequence joins TRBV13 and TRBJ2-7; D remains unclear. Germline V gene sequence: CDR1 PRHDT, CDR2 FYEKMQ (reference sequence). The CDR3 contains 11 residues. V was clipped by 0 bases and J by 4 bases, with 1 base between them.

This chain links TRBV27 with TRBJ2-7; maybe TRBD2 (5 bases). The CDR3 contains 13 residues. CDR1 is MNHEY and CDR2 is SMNVEV in the germline V gene (reference sequence). V lost 4 bases and J lost 7, with 14 bases in between. The CDR3, as DNA: TGTGCCAGCAGTTACACTGTCGGCGGGGAGCAGTACTTC. This sequence encodes CASSYTVGGEQYF.

The genes are TRBV5-1 and TRBJ2-1; 7 bases are a match to TRBD2. J lost 10 bases, V lost 3 bases, and 10 bases had no gene match. Germline CDR1 SGHRS, CDR2 YFSETQ. The CDR3 has 14 amino acids. The CDR3 bases are TGCGCCAGCAGCTCTCTTCGACTAGCCAACGAGCAGTTCTTC. Amino acid sequence: CASSSLRLANEQFF.

This rearrangement joins TRBV14 to TRBJ2-7, with 7 bases fitting TRBD2. With V trimmed by 0 bases and J by 2 bases, 1 base remained unmatched. The CDR3 length is 14 residues. Looked up from germline, CDR1 is SGHDN and CDR2 is FVKESK. CDR3 in amino acids: CASSQDGGAYEQYF. The CDR3 nucleotides are TGTGCCAGCAGCCAAGATGGGGGGGCCTACGAGCAGTACTTC.

Here the CDR3 reads CASRDPDETQYF. CDR3 nucleotides: TGTGCCAGCCGGGACCCCGACGAGACCCAGTACTTC. The chain links TRBV2 to TRBJ2-5, with D perhaps being TRBD1 or TRBD2 (5 bases each). Trimming shortened V by 8 bases and J by 5 bases, and 12 bases separated the two germline ends. The V gene's germline CDR1 is SNHLY and CDR2 FYNNEI. The CDR3 totals 12 residues.

This chain connects TRBV28 to TRBJ2-7; TRBD2 matches at 9 bases. The CDR3 is 16 residues long. With 1 base clipped from V and 2 bases from J, the junction kept 6 bases outside the gene matches. Germline assignment: CDR1 MDHEN and CDR2 SYDVKM. CDR3 sequence reads: CASSLFRLAGPYEQYF. The CDR3 nucleotides are TGTGCCAGCAGTTTATTCCGGCTAGCGGGGCCCTACGAGCAGTACTTC.

The chain is built from TRBV29-1 and TRBJ1-4; perhaps TRBD1 as D (5 bases). Germline CDR1 reads SQVTM; CDR2 reads ANQGSEA. The CDR3 contains 14 residues. V lost 5 bases, J lost 4 bases, and 14 bases lay in between. The DNA for the CDR3 is TGCAGCGTTCGATGGGGGGGTCATAATGAAAAACTGTTTTTT. Protein product: CSVRWGGHNEKLFF.

This rearrangement joins TRBV27 to TRBJ2-7; 8 bases map to TRBD2. The length of the CDR3 is 14 residues. With 5 bases clipped from V and 2 bases from J, the junction kept 5 bases outside the gene matches. Germline V gene lookup returns CDR1 MNHEY and CDR2 SMNVEV (reference sequence). Here the CDR3 reads CASSAGTSAYEQYF. CDR3 nucleotide sequence: TGTGCCAGCAGTGCCGGGACTAGTGCCTACGAGCAGTACTTC.

This clone turned up a few times. The V call is TRBV2, the J call TRBJ1-2; TRBD1 is a possible D gene (6 bases). Germline V gene sequence: CDR1 SNHLY, CDR2 FYNNEI. V was pared by 4 bases and J by 5 bases, with 14 bases between. CDR3 size: 14 residues. In DNA, the CDR3 is TGTGCCAGCAGTGCTGGGGACACCCGTTATGGCTACACCTTC. It yields the protein CASSAGDTRYGYTF. The full variable domain, its missing parts supplied by reference TRBV2 and TRBJ1-2, is EPEVTQTPSHQVTQMGQEVILRCVPISNHLYFYWYRQILGQKVEFLVSFYNNEISEKSEIFDDQFSVERPDGSNFTLKIRSTKLEDSAMYFCASSAGDTRYGYTFGSGTRLTVV.

The rearrangement joins TRBV7-6 to TRBJ2-1, with TRBD1 identical over 7 bases. The ends lost 0 bases at V and 9 bases at J; junction bases unmatched: 14. From germline, CDR1 is SGHVS and CDR2 FNYEAQ. The CDR3 length is 17 residues. The CDR3 reads CASSLAQRGRGSCEQFF. The CDR3 nucleotides read TGTGCCAGCAGCTTAGCGCAAAGGGGGCGCGGGTCTTGTGAGCAGTTCTTC.

The gene calls are TRBV11-2 and TRBJ1-3; tentatively, D is TRBD1 (5 bases). The V gene's germline CDR1 is SGHAT and CDR2 FQNNGV. The CDR3 sequence is 15 residues long. Trimming left V 2 bases short and J 4 bases short, with 12 bases between. CDR3 sequence reads: CASSLSAGLGNTIYF. DNA for the CDR3: TGTGCCAGCAGCTTAAGCGCAGGGTTAGGAAACACCATATATTTT. The variable domain in full, completed from reference TRBV11-2 and TRBJ1-3, reads EAGVAQSPRYKIIEKRQSVAFWCNPISGHATLYWYQQILGQGPKLLIQFQNNGVVDDSQLPKDRFSAERLKGVDSTLKIQPAKLEDSAVYLCASSLSAGLGNTIYFGEGSWLTVV.

The chain recombines TRBV27 with TRBJ2-7, with 10 bases fitting TRBD1. After removal of 3 bases from V and 1 base from J, the junction contained 6 bases not matched to a gene. The CDR3 is made up of 16 amino acids. Germline V CDR1 and CDR2: MNHEY, SMNVEV (reference sequence). The CDR3, as DNA: TGTGCCAGCAGTTTTTTGGCGGGACAGGGGTCCTACGAGCAGTACTTC. This codes for CASSFLAGQGSYEQYF.